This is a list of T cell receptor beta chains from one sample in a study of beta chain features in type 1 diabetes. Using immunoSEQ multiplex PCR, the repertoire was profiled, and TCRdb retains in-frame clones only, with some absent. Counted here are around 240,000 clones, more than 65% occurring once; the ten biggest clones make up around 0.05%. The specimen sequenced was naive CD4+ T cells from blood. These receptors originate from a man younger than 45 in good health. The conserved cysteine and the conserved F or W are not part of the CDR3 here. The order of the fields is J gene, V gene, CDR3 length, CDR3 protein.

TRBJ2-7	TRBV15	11	ATSRDSGREQY
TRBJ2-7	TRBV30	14	AWTKDRVPSLYEQY
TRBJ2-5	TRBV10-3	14	AISEGLAGVQETQY
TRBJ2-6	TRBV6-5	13	ASSYDSSGANVLT
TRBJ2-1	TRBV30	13	AWSFGTRNYNEQF
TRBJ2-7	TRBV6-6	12	ASRPGGGKYEQY
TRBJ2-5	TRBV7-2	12	ASSLAGGQETQY
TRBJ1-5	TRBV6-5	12	ASSYSRFNQPQH
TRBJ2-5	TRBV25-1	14	ASSEYSGRIQETQY
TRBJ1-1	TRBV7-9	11	ASSPGSDTEAF
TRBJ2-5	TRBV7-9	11	ASSFGPSETQY
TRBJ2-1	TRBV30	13	AWSGSYGVWNEQF
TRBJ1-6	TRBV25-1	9	ASSEGGALH
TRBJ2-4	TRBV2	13	ASSGTSGSKNIQY
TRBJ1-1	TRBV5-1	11	ASSLQGNTEAF
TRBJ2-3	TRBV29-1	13	SVASGTGGADTQY
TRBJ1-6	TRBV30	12	AWERTANDSPLH
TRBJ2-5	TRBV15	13	ATSRDDSGQETQY
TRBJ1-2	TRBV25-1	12	ASSESGSLYGYT
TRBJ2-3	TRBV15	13	ATSSPRTGTDTQY
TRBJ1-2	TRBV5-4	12	ASSLVTGDYGYT
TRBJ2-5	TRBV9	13	ASSLRTAWGETQY
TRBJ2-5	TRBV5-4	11	ASSPDLQETQY
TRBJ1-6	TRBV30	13	AWSKAAGINSPLH
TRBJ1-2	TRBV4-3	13	ASRPLDEGTYGYT
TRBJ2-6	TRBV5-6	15	ASSLAVRASGANVLT
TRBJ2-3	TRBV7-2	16	ASSPRTSGRRGTDTQY
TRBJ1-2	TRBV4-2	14	ASSQALQGSSYGYT
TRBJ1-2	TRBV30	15	AWSKPRQGRSGYGYT
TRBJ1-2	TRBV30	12	AWSRDRANYGYT
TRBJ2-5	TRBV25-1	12	ASSDETGKETQY
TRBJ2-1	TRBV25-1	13	ASRTSGSRGNEQF
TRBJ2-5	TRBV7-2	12	ASSLVTAQETQY
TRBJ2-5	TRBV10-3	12	AISEGQGGETQY
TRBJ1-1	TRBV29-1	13	SVSGTGEGGTEAF
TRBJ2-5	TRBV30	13	AWTPQAGGRETQY
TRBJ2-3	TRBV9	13	ASSPTGRGTDTQY
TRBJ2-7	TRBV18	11	ASSPLDPSEQY
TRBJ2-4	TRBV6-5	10	ASRGLAGIQY
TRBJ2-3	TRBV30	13	AWIPSGKGTDTQY
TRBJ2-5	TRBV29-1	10	SAYRNQETQY
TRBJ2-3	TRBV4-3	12	ASSQEVRADTQY
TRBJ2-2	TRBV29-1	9	SFRNTGELF
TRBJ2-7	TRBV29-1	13	SVVRGGGPNYEQY
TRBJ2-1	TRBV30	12	AWSTGKAYNEQF
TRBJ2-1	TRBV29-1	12	SVAVSGSYNEQF
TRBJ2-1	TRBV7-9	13	ASSLETSGYNEQF
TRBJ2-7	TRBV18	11	ASSSGTGREQY
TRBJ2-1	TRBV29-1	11	SVKWIGPNEQF
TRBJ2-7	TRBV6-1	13	ASSEGDGSPYEQY
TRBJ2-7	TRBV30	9	AWKQANEQY